The TCR beta chain under discussion was sequenced for a study of T cells in Graves' hyperthyroidism and ophthalmopathy. Germline V CDR1 and CDR2: DFQATT, SNEGSKA (reference sequence). J gave up 3 bases and V 6 bases, and 7 bases lay outside the gene matches. CDR3 length: 14 residues. Amplification of TCR beta CDR3 regions used RNA as the template. During a first-round RT-PCR of the TCR CDR3, the HTBI primer set was used. TCRdb analysed the multiplex PCR reads with MiXCR anew, one entry per CDR3 protein. Counted here are roughly 500,000 distinct CDR3 sequences, about half occurring once; the ten biggest clones make up 15% to 20%. Overall study findings and caveats: Prediction of ophthalmopathy progression came a median approximately 7 months pre-onset.

The sample holds many counts of this clonotype. Its specificity is unknown. The chain carries TRBV20-1 and TRBJ1-4; TRBD1 matches at 7 bases. The sample taken for sequencing was peripheral blood or thyroid tissue (not recorded which). This receptor was taken from an adult woman with Graves' disease, either hyperthyroidism or ophthalmopathy (not recorded which). The CDR3, as DNA: TGCAGTGCGACGGGACAGACGTCTAATGAAAAACTGTTTTTT. Amino acid sequence: CSATGQTSNEKLFF.